The rows below give T cell receptor beta chains drawn from one sample of a study of cytomegalovirus exposure and HLA in healthy donors. Only in-frame clones appear in the TCRdb table, and some are missing; sequencing was by immunoSEQ multiplex PCR. The profile shows roughly 84,000 clones, around 77% of them singletons. Sequencing used PBMCs. The source of these receptors is a man aged 50 or older in good health and CMV-seronegative. Both conserved end residues are part of each CDR3. D genes are given only for firm matches. A row's size may be missing; if present it is once, few, many or a size class.

len	v_gene	d_gene	j_gene	abundance	CDR3aa	CDR3nt
15	TRBV28	NA	TRBJ2-3	NA	CASSWSSRPQRTQYF	TGTGCCAGCAGTTGGTCTTCTAGGCCGCAAAGGACGCAGTATTTT
14	TRBV28	NA	TRBJ2-2	NA	CASSSGQNTGELFF	TGTGCCAGCAGTTCGGGACAGAACACCGGGGAGCTGTTTTTT
17	TRBV7-3	NA	TRBJ2-3	NA	CASSPSGGRGVTDTQYF	TGTGCCAGCAGCCCCTCAGGGGGGCGGGGGGTCACAGATACGCAGTATTTT
15	TRBV5-8	NA	TRBJ2-1	once	CASSLEGFSYNEQFF	TGTGCCAGCAGCTTGGAGGGGTTCTCCTACAATGAGCAGTTCTTC
16	TRBV30	NA	TRBJ1-6	NA	CAWIEWGPLANSPLHF	TGTGCCTGGATTGAATGGGGGCCCCTCGCTAATTCACCCCTCCACTTT
15	TRBV6-5	TRBD1	TRBJ1-1	NA	CASSTRQGAVTEAFF	TGTGCCAGCAGTACCAGACAGGGGGCGGTGACTGAAGCTTTCTTT
12	TRBV10-3	TRBD1	TRBJ2-7	NA	CAIANRGDEQYF	TGTGCCATCGCGAACAGGGGGGACGAGCAGTACTTC
14	TRBV18	NA	TRBJ1-1	NA	CASSPEMKNTEAFF	TGTGCCAGCTCACCGGAGATGAAGAACACTGAAGCTTTCTTT
15	TRBV2	TRBD2	TRBJ2-1	NA	CASSKRGAGYNEQFF	TGTGCCAGCAGTAAGCGGGGGGCCGGTTACAATGAGCAGTTCTTC
15	TRBV18	NA	TRBJ1-1	NA	CASSPRDKGNTEAFF	TGTGCCAGCTCACCCCGGGACAAGGGAAACACTGAAGCTTTCTTT
13	TRBV2	TRBD1	TRBJ2-1	NA	CASSSNRGSEQFF	TGTGCCAGCAGTTCGAACAGGGGAAGTGAGCAGTTCTTC
16	TRBV9	TRBD1	TRBJ1-3	NA	CASSAGGLYSGNTIYF	TGTGCCAGCAGCGCAGGGGGACTGTACTCTGGAAACACCATATATTTT
15	TRBV6-5	NA	TRBJ2-2	NA	CASSRLLANTGELFF	TGTGCCAGCAGTCGACTACTAGCAAACACCGGGGAGCTGTTTTTT
15	TRBV6-5	TRBD1	TRBJ1-6	NA	CASSYIGTGGSPLHF	TGTGCCAGCAGTTACATAGGGACAGGGGGTTCACCCCTCCACTTT
14	TRBV11-2	NA	TRBJ2-2	NA	CASSLERTTGELFF	TGTGCCAGCAGCTTAGAGAGAACCACCGGGGAGCTGTTTTTT
15	TRBV19	TRBD1	TRBJ2-1	few	CASSGTGLSYNEQFF	TGTGCCAGTAGTGGGACAGGGTTGTCCTACAATGAGCAGTTCTTC
15	TRBV7-7	TRBD1	TRBJ1-3	few	CASSAQTGAGNTIYF	TGTGCTAGCAGCGCTCAGACAGGGGCTGGAAACACCATATATTTT
13	TRBV7-9	NA	TRBJ1-4	NA	CASSRGQNEKLFF	TGTGCCAGCAGCCGCGGACAGAATGAAAAACTGTTTTTT
11	TRBV6-5	NA	TRBJ2-7	NA	CASRTFSEQYF	TGTGCCAGCAGGACTTTTAGCGAGCAGTACTTC
16	TRBV5-5	TRBD1	TRBJ1-6	NA	CASSLGTGANNSPLHF	TGTGCCAGCAGCTTAGGGACAGGGGCCAATAATTCACCCCTCCACTTT
15	TRBV18	NA	TRBJ2-1	few	CASSLATGGLNEQFF	TGTGCCAGCTCACTTGCGACGGGGGGCCTTAATGAGCAGTTCTTC
15	TRBV6-5	TRBD1	TRBJ1-4	NA	CASSPIQGKNEKLFF	TGTGCCAGCAGCCCAATACAGGGGAAGAATGAAAAACTGTTTTTT
13	TRBV6-1	NA	TRBJ1-1	NA	CASSRASGTEAFF	TGTGCCAGCAGCCGGGCATCGGGGACTGAAGCTTTCTTT
15	TRBV5-4	NA	TRBJ2-7	once	CASSLGVDRAYEQYF	TGTGCCAGCAGCTTGGGGGTCGACAGAGCCTACGAGCAGTACTTC
15	TRBV18	TRBD2	TRBJ2-7	NA	CASSPSGGSSYEQYF	TGTGCCAGCTCACCGTCGGGGGGGTCCTCCTACGAGCAGTACTTC
12	TRBV7-9	TRBD1	TRBJ2-1	NA	CASSTGVWEQFF	TGTGCCAGCAGTACAGGGGTCTGGGAGCAGTTCTTC
13	TRBV5-6	TRBD1	TRBJ2-7	once	CASSRDRAYEQYF	TGTGCCAGCAGCCGGGACAGGGCCTACGAGCAGTACTTC
16	TRBV5-4	NA	TRBJ1-2	few	CASSLDAGMAHYGYTF	TGTGCCAGCAGCTTGGATGCGGGGATGGCGCACTATGGCTACACCTTC
13	TRBV2	NA	TRBJ1-1	NA	CASSDGGLAEAFF	TGTGCCAGCAGTGACGGAGGGTTGGCTGAAGCTTTCTTT
15	TRBV10-3	TRBD1	TRBJ1-3	NA	CAISDPTGSGNTIYF	TGTGCCATCAGTGACCCGACAGGGTCTGGAAACACCATATATTTT
13	TRBV6-5	TRBD1	TRBJ1-1	NA	CASSNYRGAEAFF	TGTGCCAGCAGTAATTACAGGGGCGCTGAAGCTTTCTTT
16	TRBV5-1	NA	TRBJ2-6	NA	CASRAEASSGANVLTF	TGCGCCAGCAGGGCGGAGGCGAGCTCTGGGGCCAACGTCCTGACTTTC
15	TRBV4-1	TRBD1	TRBJ1-5	NA	CASSQSGQGDQPQHF	TGCGCCAGCAGCCAATCGGGACAGGGCGACCAGCCCCAGCATTTT
15	TRBV2	TRBD1	TRBJ1-5	few	CASSPIQGRNQPQHF	TGTGCCAGCAGCCCGATACAGGGGCGCAATCAGCCCCAGCATTTT
13	TRBV5-4	NA	TRBJ2-5	NA	CASSFVREETQYF	TGTGCCAGCAGCTTTGTGCGGGAAGAGACCCAGTACTTC
13	TRBV5-1	NA	TRBJ2-7	few	CASSLAEGNEQYF	TGCGCCAGCAGCTTGGCGGAGGGTAACGAGCAGTACTTC
16	TRBV6-5	TRBD2	TRBJ2-1	NA	CASSYAAGVEYNEQFF	TGTGCCAGCAGTTACGCCGCGGGGGTGGAGTACAATGAGCAGTTCTTC
14	TRBV28	TRBD1	TRBJ2-3	NA	CASSPGTATDTQYF	TGTGCCAGCAGTCCCGGGACAGCCACAGATACGCAGTATTTT
13	TRBV11-3	NA	TRBJ2-3	NA	CASSLRNTDTQYF	TGTGCCAGCAGCCTTAGAAACACAGATACGCAGTATTTT